A selection of T cell receptor beta chains follows, all from one sample in a study of T cells in Graves' hyperthyroidism and ophthalmopathy. TCRdb reprocessed the multiplex PCR reads via MiXCR and lists one record per CDR3 protein. The data contain hundreds of thousands of distinct CDR3 sequences, about 14% of them seen just once; the ten biggest clones take up approximately 5.7%. The sequenced sample was blood. The source is a woman aged 25 to 39 with Graves' hyperthyroidism that later progressed to Graves' ophthalmopathy. Both conserved end residues are part of each CDR3. Fields, in order: D gene, V gene, J gene, clone size, CDR3 DNA, CDR3 protein. D genes are given only for firm matches. The listing skips clone size in some rows; elsewhere it reads once, few, many or a size class.

>-|TRBV7-2|TRBJ1-5|-
TGTGCCAGCAGCTTAGAGGCCACGGACAATCAGCCCCAGCATTTT
CASSLEATDNQPQHF
>TRBD2|TRBV12-3/TRBV12-4|TRBJ2-7|-
TGTGCCAGCAGGCGGGGGACTAGGCCCCCCTACGAGCAGTACTTC
CASRRGTRPPYEQYF
>-|TRBV4-3|TRBJ2-1|few
TGCGCCAGCAGCCAAGATTTGGCTGGAAACAATGAGCAGTTCTTC
CASSQDLAGNNEQFF
>TRBD1|TRBV28|TRBJ2-5|few
TGTGCCAGCAGCACCAAAGGGGGCGGAGAGACCCAGTACTTC
CASSTKGGGETQYF
>-|TRBV7-2|TRBJ2-3|many
TGTGCCAGCAGCCCCCAAACCTTCACAGATACGCAGTATTTT
CASSPQTFTDTQYF
>TRBD1|TRBV11-2|TRBJ1-2|-
TGTGTCAGCAGCTCGACAGGGGTCTATGGCTACACCTTC
CVSSSTGVYGYTF
>-|TRBV9|TRBJ1-6|-
TGTGCCAGCACAAGAGATCACAATTCACCCCTCCACTTT
CASTRDHNSPLHF
>-|TRBV5-1|TRBJ2-1|few
TGCGCCAGCAGCTTGGTAGGTAACCTGTACAATGAGCAGTTCTTC
CASSLVGNLYNEQFF
>TRBD2|TRBV5-4|TRBJ2-1|-
TGTGCCAGCAGCAGGTCCGAAAAACTAGCGGGAGCTAATGAGCAGTTCTTC
CASSRSEKLAGANEQFF
>-|TRBV19|TRBJ2-5|many
TGTGCCAGTAGTATAGATCGGGGCCTCCGGGAGACCCAGTACTTC
CASSIDRGLRETQYF
>-|TRBV27|TRBJ2-7|-
TGTGCCAGCAGTTTCACAAGGGGCTACGAGCAGTACTTC
CASSFTRGYEQYF
>-|TRBV19|TRBJ2-2|many
TGTGCCAGTAGTATCCTTTTGATAGCGGTTAACACCGGGGAGCTGTTTTTT
CASSILLIAVNTGELFF
>TRBD1|TRBV3-1|TRBJ1-1|many
TGTGCCAGCAGCCAAGTGACAGGGGGTTCCACTGAAGCTTTCTTT
CASSQVTGGSTEAFF
>-|TRBV7-9|TRBJ1-1|many
TGTGCCAGCAGCTTACCCGCAGGGAACACTGAAGCTTTCTTT
CASSLPAGNTEAFF
>-|TRBV7-9|TRBJ1-1|many
TGTGCCAGCAGCTTATTCAGGGGAACGATGATGGTCACTGAAGCTTTCTTT
CASSLFRGTMMVTEAFF
>TRBD1|TRBV3-1|TRBJ1-2|-
TGTGCCAGCAGCCGCCTTGGGACAGGGGATGGCTACACCTTC
CASSRLGTGDGYTF
>-|TRBV29-1|TRBJ2-7|few
TGCAGCGTACAGGTTTCCTCCTACGAGCAGTACTTC
CSVQVSSYEQYF
>-|TRBV11-2|TRBJ2-1|many
TGTGCCAGCAGCTTTTTTGAGATGAGCTCCTACAATGAGCAGTTCTTC
CASSFFEMSSYNEQFF
>-|TRBV11-2|TRBJ2-7|many
TGTGCCAGCAGCTCTAACCAGAGGTACGAGCAGTACTTC
CASSSNQRYEQYF
>TRBD1|TRBV18|TRBJ1-1|-
TGTGCCAGCTCAACGGGACAGCTCATGAACACTGAAGCTTTCTTT
CASSTGQLMNTEAFF
>-|TRBV7-3|TRBJ2-7|many
TGTGCCAGCATCCCCAGGGGAACCCCCTACGAGCAGTACTTC
CASIPRGTPYEQYF
>-|TRBV2|TRBJ1-1|many
TGTGCCAGCAGTGATGGGACCAACACTGAAGCTTTCTTT
CASSDGTNTEAFF
>TRBD1|TRBV2|TRBJ1-3|many
TGTGCCATCCATGGGGGGGACAGAAGCTCTGGAAACACCATATATTTT
CAIHGGDRSSGNTIYF
>-|TRBV5-5|TRBJ2-2|many
TGTGCCAGCAGTTTGGAAGCTACCGCGGGGACCGGGGAGCTGTTTTTT
CASSLEATAGTGELFF
>TRBD2|TRBV11-3|TRBJ2-1|-
TGTGCCAGCAAGGAGGGCGGGAGGGCTCTTCCTGAGCAGTTCTTC
CASKEGGRALPEQFF
>TRBD1|TRBV13|TRBJ1-2|many
TGTGCCAGCAGCCGTCGGACAGGTCCCTATGGCTACACCTTC
CASSRRTGPYGYTF
>-|TRBV19|TRBJ1-2|-
TGTGCCAGTACCATGGGCCAGGGAATCTATGGCTACACCTTC
CASTMGQGIYGYTF
>-|TRBV29-1|TRBJ1-2|-
TGCAGCGTTGCCCAACAGGGCTATGGCTACACCTTC
CSVAQQGYGYTF
>TRBD1|TRBV12-3/TRBV12-4|TRBJ2-7|-
TGTGCCAGCAGTGGATCCGGGACAGGGGGCTTCCACGAGCAGTACTTC
CASSGSGTGGFHEQYF
>-|TRBV2|TRBJ2-5|many
TGTGCCAGCTTAGGATGGGGGACCCAGTACTTC
CASLGWGTQYF
>TRBD2|TRBV9|TRBJ2-1|few
TGTGCCAGCAGCGTAGCTCTAGCGGCCTACAATGAGCAGTTCTTC
CASSVALAAYNEQFF
>TRBD1|TRBV7-2|TRBJ2-5|many
TGTGCCAGCAGCCGGGGACAGATCCAAGAGACCCAGTACTTC
CASSRGQIQETQYF
>-|TRBV6-1|TRBJ2-3|-
TGTGCCAGCAGAAACAGGGCTACAGATACGCAGTATTTT
CASRNRATDTQYF
>-|TRBV18|TRBJ2-6|many
TGTGCCAGCTCACCGGATGTCAGGGACTCTGGGGCCAACGTCCTGACTTTC
CASSPDVRDSGANVLTF
>TRBD1|TRBV2|TRBJ2-3|few
TGTGCCAGCGGCCAGGGGCAGGGGGTCGATACGCAGTATTTT
CASGQGQGVDTQYF
>-|TRBV6-2/TRBV6-3|TRBJ2-7|-
TGTGCCACCGAATCGACAGATACCTACGAGCAGTACTTC
CATESTDTYEQYF
>-|TRBV5-4|TRBJ1-2|-
TGTGCCAGCAGCTCCCGGGAGAACTATAGCTACACCTTC
CASSSRENYSYTF
>-|TRBV30|TRBJ2-3|-
TGTGCCTGGAGTCTCACCAGGAGGGGTACAGATAGGCAGTATTTT
CAWSLTRRGTDRQYF
>TRBD2|TRBV6-2/TRBV6-3|TRBJ2-1|-
TGTGCCAGCAGGGGGGGGGGAACGGGATTACAGTTCTTC
CASRGGGTGLQFF
>-|TRBV20-1|TRBJ2-6|many
TGCAGTGCTAGAGATCGACGGTACTCTGGGGCCAACGTCCTGACTTTC
CSARDRRYSGANVLTF
>-|TRBV12-3/TRBV12-4|TRBJ2-5|many
TGTGCCAGCAGTACCCACAGGAAACCTCAAGAGACCCAGTACTTC
CASSTHRKPQETQYF
>-|TRBV7-9|TRBJ1-1|many
TGTGCCAGCAGCCCCCAGGACGGAGGTACTGAAGCTTTCTTT
CASSPQDGGTEAFF
>-|TRBV25-1|TRBJ2-3|-
TGTGCCAGCAGTGAATTCGGCCGGGCGGATACGCAGTATTTT
CASSEFGRADTQYF
>TRBD1|TRBV7-8|TRBJ2-1|-
TGTGCCAGCAGCTTAGAGGGGACAGTTTTTTACAATGAGCAGTTCTTC
CASSLEGTVFYNEQFF
>TRBD1|TRBV6-5|TRBJ1-2|many
TGTGCCAGCAGTTACAACCTAGGGACAGACTTCAACTATGGCTACACCTTC
CASSYNLGTDFNYGYTF
>-|TRBV7-2|TRBJ2-5|-
TGTGCCAGCCTCGTTCGAGAGACCCAGTACTTC
CASLVRETQYF
>TRBD1|TRBV2|TRBJ1-2|many
TGTGCCAGCCAGGGGGGACAGGGGGCAGGAGGCTACACCTTC
CASQGGQGAGGYTF
>TRBD1|TRBV5-1|TRBJ1-4|many
TGCGCCAGCAGCGGGACAGGGGCAACTAATGAAAAACTGTTTTTT
CASSGTGATNEKLFF
>-|TRBV7-2|TRBJ1-1|few
TGTGCCAGCAGCCAATGGGGGGATGAAGCTTTCTTT
CASSQWGDEAFF
>-|TRBV20-1|TRBJ1-1|many
TGCAGTGCTAGAGCGCGAGGGGGGAACACTGAAGCTTTCTTT
CSARARGGNTEAFF
>-|TRBV6-2/TRBV6-3|TRBJ1-5|-
TGTGCCAGCCAGCCGCAGGGGAGCCAGCCCCAGCATTTT
CASQPQGSQPQHF
>TRBD2|TRBV7-3|TRBJ2-1|few
TGTGCCAGCAGTCCTAGGGGGGGACTAGCTGGCAATGAGCAGTTCTTC
CASSPRGGLAGNEQFF
>-|TRBV12-3/TRBV12-4|TRBJ2-7|many
TGTGCCAGCAGTTTGACCAATAACGAGCAGTACTTC
CASSLTNNEQYF